Sequencing of this TCR beta chain was carried out in a study of T cells after yellow fever vaccination. Study information: The authors prepared low-cell-number fractions using SMART-Seq v4 Ultra Low Input.

The CDR3 length is 13 residues. V lost 3 bases to trimming and J lost 5 bases, with 14 bases between them. Germline lookup yields CDR1 SQVTM and CDR2 ANQGSEA. This clonotype was counted at least ten times. Its specificity is not known. Template switching by 5'RACE produced TCR cDNA, adding a universal primer site and UMIs. In TCRdb, the 5' RACE reads were re-called with MiXCR into one record per CDR3 protein. This sample has 150,000 or so distinct CDR3 sequences; 9.3% occur once, and the top ten carry roughly a third. Overall study results and limits: Reappearance after the booster was observed for most primary-vaccination clones (about 95% CD4, just over 85% CD8).

The source is a man in his late teens or twenties who received the YFV17D yellow fever vaccine. This specimen was CD8+ T cells sorted from PBMCs, taken 45 days after the yellow fever booster vaccination. The chain couples TRBV29-1 to TRBJ2-7; TRBD2 is a possible D gene (6 bases). CDR3 loop: CSVETGTHDEQYF. The CDR3 DNA reads TGCAGCGTTGAGACTGGGACTCATGACGAGCAGTACTTC.